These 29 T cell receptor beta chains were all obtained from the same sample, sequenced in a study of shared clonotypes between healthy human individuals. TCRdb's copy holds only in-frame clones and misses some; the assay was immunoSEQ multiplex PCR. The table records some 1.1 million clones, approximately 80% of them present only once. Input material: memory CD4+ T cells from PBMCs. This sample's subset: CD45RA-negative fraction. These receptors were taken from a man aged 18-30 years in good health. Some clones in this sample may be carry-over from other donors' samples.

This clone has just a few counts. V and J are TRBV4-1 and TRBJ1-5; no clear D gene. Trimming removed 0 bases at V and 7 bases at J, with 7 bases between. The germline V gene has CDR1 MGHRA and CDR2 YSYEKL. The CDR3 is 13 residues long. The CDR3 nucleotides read TGCGCCAGCAGCCAAGATCAGGTACAGCCCCAGCATTTT. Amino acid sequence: CASSQDQVQPQHF.

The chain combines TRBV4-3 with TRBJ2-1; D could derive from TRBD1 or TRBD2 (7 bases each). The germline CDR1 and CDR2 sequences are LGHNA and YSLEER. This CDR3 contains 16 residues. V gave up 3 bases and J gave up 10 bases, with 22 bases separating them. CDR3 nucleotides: TGCGCCAGCAGCCAGGGAGGGGGCGGAGGGGGCCGGGAGCAGTTCTTC. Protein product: CASSQGGGGGGREQFF.

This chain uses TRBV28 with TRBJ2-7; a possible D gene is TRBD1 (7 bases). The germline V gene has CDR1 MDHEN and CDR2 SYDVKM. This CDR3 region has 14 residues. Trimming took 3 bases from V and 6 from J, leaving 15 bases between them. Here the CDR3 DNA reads TGTGCCAGCAGTTTCCCGGCCAGGGGGGTCGAGCAGTACTTC. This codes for CASSFPARGVEQYF.

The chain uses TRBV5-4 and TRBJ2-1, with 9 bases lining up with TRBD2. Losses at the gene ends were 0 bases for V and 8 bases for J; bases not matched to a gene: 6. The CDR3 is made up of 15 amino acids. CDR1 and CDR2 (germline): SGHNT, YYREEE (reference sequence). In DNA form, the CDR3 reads TGTGCCAGCAGCTTGGTGCGGGGGGGACTCGATGAGCAGTTCTTC. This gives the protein CASSLVRGGLDEQFF.

The CDR3 sequence: CASSTTVAKNIQYF. DNA for the CDR3: TGTGCCAGCAGTACGACAGTAGCCAAAAACATTCAGTACTTC. This chain uses TRBV28 with TRBJ2-4; D perhaps matches TRBD1 (5 bases). The length of the CDR3 is 14 residues. Germline CDR1 MDHEN, CDR2 SYDVKM. Between the trimmed V and J ends, which lost 5 bases and 0 bases, there was a span of 8 bases. The full variable domain, its missing parts supplied by reference TRBV28 and TRBJ2-4, is DVKVTQSSRYLVKRTGEKVFLECVQDMDHENMFWYRQDPGLGLRLIYFSYDVKMKEKGDIPEGYSVSREKKERFSLILESASTNQTSMYLCASSTTVAKNIQYFGAGTRLSVL.

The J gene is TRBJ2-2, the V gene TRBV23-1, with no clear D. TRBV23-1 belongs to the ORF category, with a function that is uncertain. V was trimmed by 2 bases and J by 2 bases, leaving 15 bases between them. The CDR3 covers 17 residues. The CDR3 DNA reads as TGCGCCAGCAGTCAAGCGCTGAGACGGACCAACACCGGGGAGCTGTTTTTT. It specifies CASSQALRRTNTGELFF.

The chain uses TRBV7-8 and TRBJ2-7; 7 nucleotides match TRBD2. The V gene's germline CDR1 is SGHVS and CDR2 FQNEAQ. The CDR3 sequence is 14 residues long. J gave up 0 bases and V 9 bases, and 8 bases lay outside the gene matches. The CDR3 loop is CASISGRDSYEQYF. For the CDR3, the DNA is TGTGCCAGTATTAGCGGGCGGGACTCCTACGAGCAGTACTTC.

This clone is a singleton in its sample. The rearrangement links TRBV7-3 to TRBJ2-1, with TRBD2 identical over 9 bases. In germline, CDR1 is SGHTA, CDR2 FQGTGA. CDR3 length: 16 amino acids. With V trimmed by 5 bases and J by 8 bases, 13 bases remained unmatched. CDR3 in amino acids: CASSRRGGRAIDEQFF. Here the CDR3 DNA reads TGTGCCAGCAGCCGAAGGGGCGGGAGGGCCATCGATGAGCAGTTCTTC.

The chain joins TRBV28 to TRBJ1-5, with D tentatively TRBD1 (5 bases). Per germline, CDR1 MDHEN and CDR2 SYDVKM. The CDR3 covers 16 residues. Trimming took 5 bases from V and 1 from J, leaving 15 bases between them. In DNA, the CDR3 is TGTGCCAGCAGTCGTAGACAGTTTCGCAGCAATCAGCCCCAGCATTTT. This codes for CASSRRQFRSNQPQHF.

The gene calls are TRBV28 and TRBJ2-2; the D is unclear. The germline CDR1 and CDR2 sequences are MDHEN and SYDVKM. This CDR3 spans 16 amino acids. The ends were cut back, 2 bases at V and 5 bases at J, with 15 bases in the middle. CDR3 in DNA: TGTGCCAGCAGTTTAGACTCGCCCGGAAAGACCGGGGAGCTGTTTTTT. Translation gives CASSLDSPGKTGELFF.

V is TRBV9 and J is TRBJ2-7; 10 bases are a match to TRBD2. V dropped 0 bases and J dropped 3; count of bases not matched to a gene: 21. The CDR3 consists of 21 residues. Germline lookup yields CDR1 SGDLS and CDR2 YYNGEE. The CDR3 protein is CASSVALAKLAGSRSFYEQYF. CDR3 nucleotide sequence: TGTGCCAGCAGCGTAGCCCTCGCAAAACTAGCGGGATCACGTTCCTTCTACGAGCAGTACTTC.

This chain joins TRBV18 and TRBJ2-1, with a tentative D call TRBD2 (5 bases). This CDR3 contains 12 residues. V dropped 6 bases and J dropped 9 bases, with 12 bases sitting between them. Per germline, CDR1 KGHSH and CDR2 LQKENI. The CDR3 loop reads CASSRLGSEQFF. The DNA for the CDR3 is TGTGCCAGCTCGCGGTTGGGGAGTGAGCAGTTCTTC. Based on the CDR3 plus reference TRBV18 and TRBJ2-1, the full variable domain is NAGVMQNPRHLVRRRGQEARLRCSPMKGHSHVYWYRQLPEEGLKFMVYLQKENIIDESGMPKERFSAEFPKEGPSILRIQQVVRGDSAAYFCASSRLGSEQFFGPGTRLTVL.

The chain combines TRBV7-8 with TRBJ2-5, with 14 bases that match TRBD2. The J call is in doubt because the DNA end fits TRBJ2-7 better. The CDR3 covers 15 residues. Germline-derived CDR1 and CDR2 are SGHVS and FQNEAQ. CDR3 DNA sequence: TGTGCCAGCAGTGTTACCGGGACTAGCGGGGGCGAGCAGTACTTC. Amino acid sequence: CASSVTGTSGGEQYF.

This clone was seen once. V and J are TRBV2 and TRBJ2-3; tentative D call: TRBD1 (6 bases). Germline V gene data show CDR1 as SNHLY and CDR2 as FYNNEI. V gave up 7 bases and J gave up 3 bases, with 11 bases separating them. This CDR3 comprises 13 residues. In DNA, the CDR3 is TGTGCCAGCAATGTGCAGGGGACAGATACGCAGTATTTT. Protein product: CASNVQGTDTQYF.

CDR3 in DNA: TGTGCCAGCGGACCCTTTAGCAATCAGCCCCAGCATTTT. Its protein is CASGPFSNQPQHF. The gene calls are TRBV28 and TRBJ1-5, with D uncertain. This CDR3 region has 13 residues. The V gene lost 8 bases and the J gene lost 0 bases, with 8 bases spanning the gap. Germline values: CDR1 MDHEN, CDR2 SYDVKM.

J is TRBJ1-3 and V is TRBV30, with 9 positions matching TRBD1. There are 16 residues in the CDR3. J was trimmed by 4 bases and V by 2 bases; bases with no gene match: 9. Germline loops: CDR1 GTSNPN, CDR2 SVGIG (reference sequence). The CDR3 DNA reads TGTGCCTGGAGTCACCAACAGGGGGCGAGAGGAAACACCATATATTTT. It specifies CAWSHQQGARGNTIYF.

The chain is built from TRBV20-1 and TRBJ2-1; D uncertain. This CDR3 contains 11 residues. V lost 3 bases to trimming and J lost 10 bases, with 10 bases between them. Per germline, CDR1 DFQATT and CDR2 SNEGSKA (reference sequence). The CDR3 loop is CSASVGREQFF. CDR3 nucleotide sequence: TGCAGTGCTAGCGTAGGGCGCGAGCAGTTCTTC.

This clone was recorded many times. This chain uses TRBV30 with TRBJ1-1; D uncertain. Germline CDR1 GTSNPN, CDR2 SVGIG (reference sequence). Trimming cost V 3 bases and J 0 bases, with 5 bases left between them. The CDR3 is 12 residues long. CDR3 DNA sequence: TGTGCCTGGAGCAAAATGAACACTGAAGCTTTCTTT. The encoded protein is CAWSKMNTEAFF.

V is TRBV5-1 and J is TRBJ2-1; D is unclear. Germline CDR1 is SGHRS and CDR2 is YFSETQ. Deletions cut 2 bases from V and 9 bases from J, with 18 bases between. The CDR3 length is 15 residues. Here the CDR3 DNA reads TGCGCCAGCAGCTTTACTGATCCCCTCGACGGTGAGCAGTTCTTC. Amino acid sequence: CASSFTDPLDGEQFF. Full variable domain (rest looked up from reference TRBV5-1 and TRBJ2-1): KAGVTQTPRYLIKTRGQQVTLSCSPISGHRSVSWYQQTPGQGLQFLFEYFSETQRNKGNFPGRFSGRQFSNSRSEMNVSTLELGDSALYLCASSFTDPLDGEQFFGPGTRLTVL.

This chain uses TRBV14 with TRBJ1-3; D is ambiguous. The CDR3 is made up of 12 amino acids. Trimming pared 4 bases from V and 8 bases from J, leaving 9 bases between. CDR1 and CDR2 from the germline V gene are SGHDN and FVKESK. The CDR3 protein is CASSLHEDTIYF. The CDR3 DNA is TGTGCCAGCAGCCTCCACGAAGACACCATATATTTT.

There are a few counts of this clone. The CDR3 loop reads CASRASRVSTSGRNEQYF. As DNA, the CDR3 is TGTGCCAGCAGGGCGTCTAGGGTTTCGACTAGCGGGAGGAACGAGCAGTACTTC. The chain has TRBV7-9 and TRBJ2-7; the match to TRBD2 covers 13 bases. The CDR3 runs to 18 residues. The trim removed 6 bases at V and 5 bases at J, leaving 16 bases unmatched. Germline CDR1 reads SEHNR; CDR2 reads FQNEAQ (reference sequence).

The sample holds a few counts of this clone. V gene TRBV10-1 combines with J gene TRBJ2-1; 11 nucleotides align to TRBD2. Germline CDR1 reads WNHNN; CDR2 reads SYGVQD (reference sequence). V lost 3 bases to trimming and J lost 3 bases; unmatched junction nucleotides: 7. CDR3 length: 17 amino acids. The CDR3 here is CASSEGSGLAGYNEQFF. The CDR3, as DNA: TGCGCCAGCAGTGAAGGGAGCGGACTAGCGGGCTACAATGAGCAGTTCTTC.

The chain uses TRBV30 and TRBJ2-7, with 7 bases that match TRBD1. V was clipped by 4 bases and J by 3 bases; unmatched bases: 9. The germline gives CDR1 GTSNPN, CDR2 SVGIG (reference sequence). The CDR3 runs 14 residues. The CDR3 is CAWNRGERDYEQYF. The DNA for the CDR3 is TGTGCCTGGAACAGGGGTGAAAGGGACTACGAGCAGTACTTC.

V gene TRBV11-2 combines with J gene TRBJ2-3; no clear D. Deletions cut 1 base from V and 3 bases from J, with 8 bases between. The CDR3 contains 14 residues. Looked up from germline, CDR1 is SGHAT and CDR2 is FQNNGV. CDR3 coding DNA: TGTGCCAGCAGCTTAGGCCCTCAAACAGATACGCAGTATTTT. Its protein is CASSLGPQTDTQYF.

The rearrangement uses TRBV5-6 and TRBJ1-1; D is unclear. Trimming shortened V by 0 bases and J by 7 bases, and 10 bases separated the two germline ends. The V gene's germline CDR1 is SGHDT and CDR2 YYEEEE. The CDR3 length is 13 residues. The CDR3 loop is CASSLGPGGEAFF. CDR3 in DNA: TGTGCCAGCAGCTTGGGCCCTGGAGGTGAAGCTTTCTTT.

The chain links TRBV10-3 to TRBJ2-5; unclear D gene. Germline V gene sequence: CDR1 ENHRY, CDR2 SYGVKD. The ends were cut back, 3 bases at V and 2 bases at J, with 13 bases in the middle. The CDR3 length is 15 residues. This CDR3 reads CAISERESSQETQYF. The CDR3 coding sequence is TGTGCCATCAGTGAACGAGAGAGCAGTCAAGAGACCCAGTACTTC.

The CDR3 region is CASSLKAVNTEAFF. As DNA, the CDR3 is TGTGCCAGCAGTTTAAAGGCGGTGAACACTGAAGCTTTCTTT. The genes are TRBV28 and TRBJ1-1, with no clear D. Germline V gives CDR1 MDHEN, CDR2 SYDVKM. The V and J ends lost 2 bases and 0 bases respectively, with 7 bases between them. The CDR3 has 14 amino acids.

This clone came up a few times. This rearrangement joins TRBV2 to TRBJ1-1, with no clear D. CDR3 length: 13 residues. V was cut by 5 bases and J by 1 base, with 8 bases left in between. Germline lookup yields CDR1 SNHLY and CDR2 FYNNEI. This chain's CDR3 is CASSPKGNTEAFF. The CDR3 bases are TGTGCCAGCAGTCCCAAAGGGAACACTGAAGCTTTCTTT.

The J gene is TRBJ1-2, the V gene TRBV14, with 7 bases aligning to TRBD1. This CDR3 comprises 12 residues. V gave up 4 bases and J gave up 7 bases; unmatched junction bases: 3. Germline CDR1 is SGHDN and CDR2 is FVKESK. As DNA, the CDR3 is TGTGCCAGCAGCCCTGACAGGGCTGGCTACACCTTC. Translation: CASSPDRAGYTF.